The present TCR beta chain was sequenced within a study of Ad26.COV2.S vaccination and SARS-CoV-2 variants. Method: immunoSEQ multiplex PCR; TCRdb's copy keeps in-frame clones and lacks some. The sample comprises over 450,000 clones, about 89% of which are singletons, and around 1.6% rests with the top ten. Turning to this clone: Its antigen is undetermined.

Findings of the study overall: Greater spike-specific TCR breadth was seen in vaccine recipients than in placebo recipients.

Specified treatment: some 19 received Ad26.COV2.S at low or high dose, single or two shots; roughly 5 received placebo; per-sample allocation not given. Sampling was performed 63 days after the first vaccine or placebo injection. The sequences come from peripheral blood, collected in a trial of Ad26.COV2.S vaccine versus placebo. The receptor was isolated from a person aged 18-65 years who received the Ad26.COV2.S COVID-19 vaccine or a placebo.

CDR3 protein: CASSQNRGDTQYF. DNA for the CDR3: TGCGCCAGCAGCCAAAACAGGGGGGATACGCAGTATTTT. This chain joins TRBV4-3 and TRBJ2-3, with 8 bases that match TRBD1. The trim removed 2 bases at V and 6 bases at J, leaving 1 base unmatched. Germline V lookup: CDR1 LGHNA, CDR2 YSLEER. This CDR3 is built from 13 residues.